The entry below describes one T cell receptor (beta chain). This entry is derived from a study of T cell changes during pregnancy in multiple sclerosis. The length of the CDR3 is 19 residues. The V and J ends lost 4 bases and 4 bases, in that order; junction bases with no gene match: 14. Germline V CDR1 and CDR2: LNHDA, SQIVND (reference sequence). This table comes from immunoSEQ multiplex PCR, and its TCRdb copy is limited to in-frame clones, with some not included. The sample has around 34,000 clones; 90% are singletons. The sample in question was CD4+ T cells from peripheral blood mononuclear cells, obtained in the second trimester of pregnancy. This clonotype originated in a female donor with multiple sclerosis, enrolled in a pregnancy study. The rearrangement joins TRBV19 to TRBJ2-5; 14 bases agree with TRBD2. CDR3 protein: CASSKGSGTSGSARETQYF. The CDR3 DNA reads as TGTGCCAGTAGTAAGGGTTCCGGGACTAGCGGGAGTGCTCGAGAGACCCAGTACTTC.